This T cell receptor beta chain was documented in a study of vaccination and CD4 T cells after COVID-19. Study at large: Post-COVID draws came a median 101 days after diagnosis (range 35 to 161). The stimulating agents, overlapping spike peptides, came from SARS-CoV-2, HCoV-NL63, HCoV-OC43 and HCoV-229E.

Study findings and constraints: Convalescent patients showed a median 86.3% of reactive clones that were seen only post-vaccination.

Cultured CD4+ T-cell DNA underwent Oncomine TCR Beta short-read sequencing. Genomic DNA was isolated from cultured CD4+ T cells. TCRdb reprocessed the PCR reads via MiXCR and lists one record per CDR3 protein. The table includes 10,000 to 15,000 distinct CDR3 sequences, around 48% detected once. As to treatment: roughly nine-day PBMC culture with coronavirus spike peptide pools or control peptides (ViraFEST assay). There are 18 residues in the CDR3. Deletions cut 2 bases from V and 3 bases from J, with 22 bases between. Germline V gives CDR1 SGHVS, CDR2 FNYEAQ. In the case of this clonotype: Its antigen is not identified. The CDR3 end shows no conserved phenylalanine or tryptophan, and so a read error is likely.

The rearrangement links TRBV7-6 to TRBJ2-5, with D possibly being TRBD1 (5 bases). The specimen was CD4+ T cells from blood, cultured in vitro. The sequence came from a human donor who had recovered from COVID-19. As DNA, the CDR3 is TGTGCCAGCAGCTTAAAGGGGCAGGGAAGGTTGGGTGAAGAGACCCAGTACATC. Translation: CASSLKGQGRLGEETQYI.